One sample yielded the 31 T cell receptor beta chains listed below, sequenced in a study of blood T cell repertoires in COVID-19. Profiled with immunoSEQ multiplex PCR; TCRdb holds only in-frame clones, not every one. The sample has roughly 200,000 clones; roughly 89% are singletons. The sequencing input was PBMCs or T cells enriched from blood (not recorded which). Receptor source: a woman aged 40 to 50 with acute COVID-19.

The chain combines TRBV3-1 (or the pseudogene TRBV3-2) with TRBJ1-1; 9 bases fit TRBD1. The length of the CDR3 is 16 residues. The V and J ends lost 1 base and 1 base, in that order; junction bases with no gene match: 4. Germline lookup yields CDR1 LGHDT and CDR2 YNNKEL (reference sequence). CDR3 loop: CASSQGGTGKNTEAFF. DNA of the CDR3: TGTGCCAGCAGCCAAGGCGGGACAGGGAAGAACACTGAAGCTTTCTTT.

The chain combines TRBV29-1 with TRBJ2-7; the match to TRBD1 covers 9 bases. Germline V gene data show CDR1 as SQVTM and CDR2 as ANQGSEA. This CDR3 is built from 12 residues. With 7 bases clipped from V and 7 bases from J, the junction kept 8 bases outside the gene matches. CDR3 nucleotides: TGCAGCGCGATACAGGGGGCTAAAGAGCAGTACTTC. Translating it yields CSAIQGAKEQYF.

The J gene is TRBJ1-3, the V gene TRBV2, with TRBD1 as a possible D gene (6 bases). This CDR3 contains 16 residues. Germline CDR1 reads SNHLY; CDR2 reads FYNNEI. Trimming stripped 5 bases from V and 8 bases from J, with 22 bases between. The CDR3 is CASSPLRGQVEHTIYF. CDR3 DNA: TGTGCCAGCAGTCCATTAAGGGGACAAGTTGAACACACCATATATTTT.

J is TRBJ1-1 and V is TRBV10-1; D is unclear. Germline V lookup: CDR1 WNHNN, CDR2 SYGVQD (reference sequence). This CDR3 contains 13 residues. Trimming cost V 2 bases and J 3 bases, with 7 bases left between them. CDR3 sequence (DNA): TGCGCCAGCAGTGAGAGGAGCCACACTGAAGCTTTCTTT. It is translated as CASSERSHTEAFF.

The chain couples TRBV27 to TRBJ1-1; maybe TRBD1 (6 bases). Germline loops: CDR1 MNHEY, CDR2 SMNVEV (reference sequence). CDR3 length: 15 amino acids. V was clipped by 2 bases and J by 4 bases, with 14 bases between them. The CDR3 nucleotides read TGTGCCAGCAGTTTACGCCAGGGGAGAGGCACTGAAGCTTTCTTT. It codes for CASSLRQGRGTEAFF.

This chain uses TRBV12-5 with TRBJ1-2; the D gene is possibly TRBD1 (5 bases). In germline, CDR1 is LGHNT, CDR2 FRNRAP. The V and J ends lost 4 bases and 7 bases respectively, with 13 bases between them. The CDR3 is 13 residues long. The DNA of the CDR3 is TGTGCTAGTGGTTGGGGGGTGAGCAGTGGCTACACCTTC. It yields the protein CASGWGVSSGYTF.

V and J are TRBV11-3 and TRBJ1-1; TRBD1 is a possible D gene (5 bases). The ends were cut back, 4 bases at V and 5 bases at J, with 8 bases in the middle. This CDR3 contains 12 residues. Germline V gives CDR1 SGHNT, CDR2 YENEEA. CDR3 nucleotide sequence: TGTGCCAGCAGCTATAGGGGAACTGAAGCTTTCTTT. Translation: CASSYRGTEAFF.

The CDR3 nucleotides read TGTGCCAGCAGCTCAGAGGGGTTAGCGTTGAGCGGGGAGCTGTTTTTT. Its translation is CASSSEGLALSGELFF. The V and J genes are TRBV11-2 and TRBJ2-2, with D perhaps given as TRBD1 or TRBD2 (5 bases each). CDR3 size: 16 residues. Germline V lookup: CDR1 SGHAT, CDR2 FQNNGV. V was cut by 4 bases and J by 7 bases, with 19 bases left in between.

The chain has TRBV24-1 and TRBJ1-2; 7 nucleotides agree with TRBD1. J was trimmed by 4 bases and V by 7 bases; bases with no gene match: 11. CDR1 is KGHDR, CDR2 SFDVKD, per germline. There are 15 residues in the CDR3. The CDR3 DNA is TGTGCCACCAGAGGGACCGGACAGGACACCTATGGCTACACCTTC. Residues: CATRGTGQDTYGYTF.

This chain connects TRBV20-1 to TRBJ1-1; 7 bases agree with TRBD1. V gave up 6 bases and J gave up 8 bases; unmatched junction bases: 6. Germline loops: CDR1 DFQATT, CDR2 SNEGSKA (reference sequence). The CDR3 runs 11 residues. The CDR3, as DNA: TGCAGTGCCGGACAGGCGGGCGAAGCTTTCTTT. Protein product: CSAGQAGEAFF.

CDR3 DNA: TGTGCCAGCAGCCCCCAGGGGGCGGTCACTGAAGCTTTCTTT. It is translated as CASSPQGAVTEAFF. The chain combines TRBV2 with TRBJ1-1; 8 bases agree with TRBD1. The CDR3 is 14 residues long. Germline V gene lookup returns CDR1 SNHLY and CDR2 FYNNEI. J was trimmed by 4 bases and V by 6 bases; bases with no gene match: 7. Complete variable domain (other parts from reference TRBV2 and TRBJ1-1): EPEVTQTPSHQVTQMGQEVILRCVPISNHLYFYWYRQILGQKVEFLVSFYNNEISEKSEIFDDQFSVERPDGSNFTLKIRSTKLEDSAMYFCASSPQGAVTEAFFGQGTRLTVV.

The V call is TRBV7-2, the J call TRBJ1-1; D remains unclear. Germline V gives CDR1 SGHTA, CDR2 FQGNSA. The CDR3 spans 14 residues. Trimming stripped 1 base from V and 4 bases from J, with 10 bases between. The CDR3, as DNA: TGTGCCAGCAGCTTAGTTACGAGGAGCACTGAAGCTTTCTTT. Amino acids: CASSLVTRSTEAFF.

CDR3 nucleotide sequence: TGTGCCACCCTGACAGGCAAAGACTATGGCTACACCTTC. Protein sequence: CATLTGKDYGYTF. The chain couples TRBV19 to TRBJ1-2, with D tentatively TRBD1 (6 bases). V shed 10 bases and J shed 3 bases, with 15 bases lying between them. Germline values: CDR1 LNHDA, CDR2 SQIVND (reference sequence). CDR3 length equals 13 residues.

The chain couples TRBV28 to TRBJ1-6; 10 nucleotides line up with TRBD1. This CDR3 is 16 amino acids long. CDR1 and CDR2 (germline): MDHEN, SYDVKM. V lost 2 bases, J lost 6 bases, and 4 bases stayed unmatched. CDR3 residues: CASSLQGQGLNSPLHF. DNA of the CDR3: TGTGCCAGCAGTTTACAGGGACAGGGGCTTAATTCACCCCTCCACTTT.

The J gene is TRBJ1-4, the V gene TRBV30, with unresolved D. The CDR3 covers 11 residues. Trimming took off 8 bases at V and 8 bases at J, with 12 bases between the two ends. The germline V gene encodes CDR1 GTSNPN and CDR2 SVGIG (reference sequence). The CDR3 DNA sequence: TGTGCCCTCGAACGAGGAGAAAAACTGTTTTTT. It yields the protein CALERGEKLFF. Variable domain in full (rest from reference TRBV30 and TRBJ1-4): SQTIHQWPATLVQPVGSPLSLECTVEGTSNPNLYWYRQAAGRGLQLLFYSVGIGQISSEVPQNLSASRPQDRQFILSSKKLLLSDSGFYLCALERGEKLFFGSGTQLSVL.

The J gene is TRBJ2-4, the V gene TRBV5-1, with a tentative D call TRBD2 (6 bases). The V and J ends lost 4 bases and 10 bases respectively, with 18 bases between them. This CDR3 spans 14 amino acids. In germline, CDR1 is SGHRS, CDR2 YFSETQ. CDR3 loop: CASSPIAFAGIQYF. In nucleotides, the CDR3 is TGCGCCAGCAGCCCAATCGCGTTTGCGGGGATTCAGTACTTC.

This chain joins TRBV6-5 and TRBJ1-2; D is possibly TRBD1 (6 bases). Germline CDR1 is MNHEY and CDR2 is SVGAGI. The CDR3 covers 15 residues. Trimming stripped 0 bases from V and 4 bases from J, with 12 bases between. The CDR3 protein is CASSYSSDRPYGYTF. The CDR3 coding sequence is TGTGCCAGCAGTTACTCTAGCGACAGGCCCTATGGCTACACCTTC.

Here the CDR3 DNA reads TGTGCCAGCAGCCAGAGGGGACAGGGGAGGCGGACTGAAGCTTTCTTT. Its translation is CASSQRGQGRRTEAFF. The chain is built from TRBV3-1 (or the pseudogene TRBV3-2) and TRBJ1-1, with 10 positions matching TRBD1. Germline V gene lookup returns CDR1 LGHDT and CDR2 YNNKEL (reference sequence). The CDR3 consists of 16 residues. J lost 5 bases, V lost 3 bases, and 9 bases had no gene match.

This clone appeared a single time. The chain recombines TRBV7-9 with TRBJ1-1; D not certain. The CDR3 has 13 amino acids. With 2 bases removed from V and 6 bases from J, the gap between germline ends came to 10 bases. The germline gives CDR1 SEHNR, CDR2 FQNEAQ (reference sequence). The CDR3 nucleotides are TGTGCCAGCAGCTTATACACGAAATCTGAAGCTTTCTTT. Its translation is CASSLYTKSEAFF.

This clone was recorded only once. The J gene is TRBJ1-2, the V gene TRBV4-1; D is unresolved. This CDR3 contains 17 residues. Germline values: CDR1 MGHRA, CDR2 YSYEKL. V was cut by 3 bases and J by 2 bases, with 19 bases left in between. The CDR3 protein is CASSQVQHPQSNYGYTF. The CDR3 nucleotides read TGCGCCAGCAGCCAGGTCCAACACCCTCAATCGAACTATGGCTACACCTTC.

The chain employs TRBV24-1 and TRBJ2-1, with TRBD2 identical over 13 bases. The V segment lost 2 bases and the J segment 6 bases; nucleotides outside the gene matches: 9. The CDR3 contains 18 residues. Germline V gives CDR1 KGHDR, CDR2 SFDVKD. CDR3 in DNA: TGTGCCACCAGTGATTCACTAGCGGGGGGGCTGTCGGGCAATGAGCAGTTCTTC. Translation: CATSDSLAGGLSGNEQFF.

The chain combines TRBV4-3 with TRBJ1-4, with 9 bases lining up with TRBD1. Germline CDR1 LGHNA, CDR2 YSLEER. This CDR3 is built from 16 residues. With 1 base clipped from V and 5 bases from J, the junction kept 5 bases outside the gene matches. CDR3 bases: TGCGCCAGCAGCCAAGGGTCCGGGACAGGGAATGAAAAACTGTTTTTT. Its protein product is CASSQGSGTGNEKLFF.

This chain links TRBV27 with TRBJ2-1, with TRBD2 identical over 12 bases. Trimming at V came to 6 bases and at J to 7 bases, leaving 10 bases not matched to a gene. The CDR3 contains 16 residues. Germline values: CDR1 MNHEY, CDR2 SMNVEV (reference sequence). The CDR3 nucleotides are TGTGCCAGCAGCGAACTAGCGGGGGGCAGTTGGAATGAGCAGTTCTTC. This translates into CASSELAGGSWNEQFF.

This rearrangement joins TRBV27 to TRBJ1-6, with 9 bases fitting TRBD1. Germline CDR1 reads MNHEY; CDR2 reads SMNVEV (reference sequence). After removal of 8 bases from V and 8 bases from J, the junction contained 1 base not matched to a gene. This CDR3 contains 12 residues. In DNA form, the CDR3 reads TGTGCCAGCGGACAGGGGTATTCACCCCTCCACTTT. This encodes CASGQGYSPLHF.

The CDR3 DNA follows: TGTGCCAGCAGTTTTCTCCCGACAGGTGCCTATGGCTACACCTTC. Translated: CASSFLPTGAYGYTF. J is TRBJ1-2 and V is TRBV2; tentatively, D is TRBD1 (6 bases). CDR3 length: 15 amino acids. Trimming removed 5 bases at V and 4 bases at J, with 17 bases between. Germline CDR1 SNHLY, CDR2 FYNNEI.

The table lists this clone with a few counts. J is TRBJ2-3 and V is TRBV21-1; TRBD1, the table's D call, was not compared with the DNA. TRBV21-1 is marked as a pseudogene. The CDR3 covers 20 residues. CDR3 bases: TGTGCCAGCAGCTCAAAACCCGACCCCTGCCCGGGACAAGGCACAGATACGCAGTATTTT. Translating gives CASSSKPDPCPGQGTDTQYF.

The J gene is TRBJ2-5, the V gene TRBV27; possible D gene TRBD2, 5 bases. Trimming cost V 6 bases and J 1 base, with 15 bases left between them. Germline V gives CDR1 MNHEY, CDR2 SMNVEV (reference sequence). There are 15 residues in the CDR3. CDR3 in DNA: TGTGCCAGCAGGACTCTCACGGGATCCCAAGAGACCCAGTACTTC. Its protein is CASRTLTGSQETQYF.

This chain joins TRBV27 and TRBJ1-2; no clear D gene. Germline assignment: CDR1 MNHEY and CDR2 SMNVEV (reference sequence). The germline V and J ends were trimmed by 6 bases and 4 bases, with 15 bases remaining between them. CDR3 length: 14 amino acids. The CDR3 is CASRPITVPYGYTF. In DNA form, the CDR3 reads TGTGCCAGCAGACCGATCACAGTTCCCTATGGCTACACCTTC.

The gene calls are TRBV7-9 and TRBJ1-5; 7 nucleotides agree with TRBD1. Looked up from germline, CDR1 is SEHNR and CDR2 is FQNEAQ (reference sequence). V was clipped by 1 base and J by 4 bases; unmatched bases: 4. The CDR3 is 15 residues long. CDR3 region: CASSLGGQQNQPQHF. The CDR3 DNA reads TGTGCCAGCAGCTTAGGGGGACAGCAAAATCAGCCCCAGCATTTT.

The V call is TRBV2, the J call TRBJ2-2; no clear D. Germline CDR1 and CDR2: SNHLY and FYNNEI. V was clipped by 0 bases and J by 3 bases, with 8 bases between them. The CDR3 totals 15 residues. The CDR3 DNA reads TGTGCCAGCAGTGAAGCGCGAGAGTACACCGGGGAGCTGTTTTTT. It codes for CASSEAREYTGELFF.

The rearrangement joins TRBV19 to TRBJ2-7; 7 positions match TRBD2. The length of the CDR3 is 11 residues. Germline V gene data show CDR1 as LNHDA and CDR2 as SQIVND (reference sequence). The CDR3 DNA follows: TGTGATTCAGCGGGGCGGAACGAGCAGTACGTC. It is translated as CDSAGRNEQYV.